The 27 T cell receptor beta chains reported below all come from one sample, sequenced in a study of blood T cells in healthy people across ages (dated by TCRdb to between 2015 and 2017). Library generation was performed with 5' RACE. Sequencing instrument: Illumina HiSeq 2500. A second PCR of roughly 7 to 11 cycles was performed with a sample-barcoded 5' primer and a J-beta primer mix. TCRdb reprocessing: public reads trimmed at Q25 with fastp, clones called with MiXCR, in-frame beta chains kept. Records with the same CDR3 protein are collapsed into one entry carrying the most frequent genes and DNA. Counted in this sample were fewer than 700,000 distinct CDR3 sequences; 40% to 45% of them appeared once. The biggest ten clones account for 25% to 35% of the sample. Specimen: blood. These receptor sequences come from an older man in good health.

The chain is built from TRBV2 and TRBJ1-1; D call uncertain. Trimming removed 3 bases from V and 7 bases from J, with 18 bases in between. There are 15 residues in the CDR3. Germline V gene lookup returns CDR1 SNHLY and CDR2 FYNNEI. The CDR3 DNA is TGTGCCAGCAGTGACCTCTGGGGAGATAGAGGTGAAGCTTTCTTT. As protein: CASSDLWGDRGEAFF.

This chain joins TRBV18 and TRBJ1-1, with D unresolved. The germline gives CDR1 KGHSH, CDR2 LQKENI. The CDR3 has 13 residues. V gave up 6 bases and J gave up 5 bases, with 13 bases separating them. The CDR3 sequence: CASSQHGGTEAFF. The CDR3 DNA is TGTGCCAGCTCCCAACATGGTGGGACTGAAGCTTTCTTT.

V usage is TRBV9 and J usage is TRBJ2-1, with D possibly matching TRBD1 (5 bases). The CDR3 has 13 residues. V was clipped by 5 bases and J by 5 bases, with 11 bases between them. Germline V gives CDR1 SGDLS, CDR2 YYNGEE. CDR3 nucleotides: TGTGCCAGCAGTGGGCAGGACAACAATGAGCAGTTCTTC. Translating gives CASSGQDNNEQFF.

The rearrangement uses TRBV27 and TRBJ2-4; the D gene is possibly TRBD1 (5 bases). The J call may be wrong; the DNA end is better matched by TRBJ2-7. Germline assignment: CDR1 MNHEY and CDR2 SMNVEV (reference sequence). The CDR3 covers 12 residues. The CDR3 region has the DNA TGTGCATCGGGCAGGGTGAGGACCGAGCAGTACTTC. Protein sequence: CASGRVRTEQYF.

The chain carries TRBV4-1 and TRBJ2-5, with D possibly matching TRBD2 (7 bases). Trimming took 5 bases from V and 0 from J, leaving 13 bases between them. CDR1 is MGHRA, CDR2 YSYEKL, per germline. The CDR3 extends over 15 amino acids. The CDR3 loop reads CASSGGGAYQETQYF. The CDR3 DNA reads TGCGCCAGCAGCGGGGGGGGCGCGTACCAAGAGACCCAGTACTTC.

This clonotype turned up a few times. The J gene is TRBJ2-5, the V gene TRBV6-2 or TRBV6-3; 14 bases are shared with TRBD2. V lost 5 bases to trimming and J lost 2 bases; unmatched junction nucleotides: 10. The CDR3 is made up of 18 amino acids. Germline CDR1 and CDR2: MNHEY and SVGEGT. DNA for the CDR3: TGTGCCAGCAGTCAGACCTGGACTAGCGGGGGGCTACAAGAGACCCAGTACTTC. Translation: CASSQTWTSGGLQETQYF.

This clonotype is a singleton in its sample. V and J are TRBV28 and TRBJ2-3; D gene uncertain. Germline lookup yields CDR1 MDHEN and CDR2 SYDVKM. The CDR3 loop spans 13 amino acids. The V gene lost 7 bases and the J gene lost 2 bases, with 10 bases spanning the gap. CDR3 residues: CASTERPTDTQYF. CDR3 nucleotides: TGTGCCAGCACCGAACGACCCACAGATACGCAGTATTTT.

This chain connects TRBV12-3 or TRBV12-4 to TRBJ2-7, with 9 bases lining up with TRBD1. V gave up 5 bases and J gave up 7 bases; unmatched junction bases: 12. This CDR3 spans 15 amino acids. CDR3 nucleotides: TGTGCCAGCAGTCTCCGACAGGGGGATCTCAATGAGCAGTACTTC. Protein product: CASSLRQGDLNEQYF.

The chain uses TRBV27 and TRBJ2-2; 12 nucleotides agree with TRBD2. The germline CDR1 and CDR2 sequences are MNHEY and SMNVEV (reference sequence). The CDR3 length is 17 residues. The J segment lost 2 bases and the V segment lost 3 bases, leaving 4 bases of the junction unmatched. CDR3 DNA sequence: TGTGCCAGCAGTTTGCCGGGACTAGCGGGTAACACCGGGGAGCTGTTTTTT. This gives the protein CASSLPGLAGNTGELFF.

With respect to this clonotype: At one end the junction does not follow the germline gene, possibly because of a read error. The V call is TRBV29-1, the J call TRBJ2-1, with D maybe TRBD1 (5 bases). This CDR3 is built from 13 residues. CDR1 and CDR2 (germline): SQVTM, ANQGSEA. The CDR3 loop is CSSQVSGYNERFF. In nucleotides, the CDR3 is TGCAGCTCTCAGGTATCAGGGTACAATGAGCGGTTCTTC.

The gene calls are TRBV7-6 and TRBJ2-2; the D gene is possibly TRBD2 (6 bases). V shed 6 bases and J shed 6 bases, with 20 bases lying between them. CDR3 size: 16 residues. The germline CDR1 and CDR2 sequences are SGHVS and FNYEAQ. The CDR3 here is CASRSQGIGTSGELFF. CDR3 bases: TGTGCCAGCAGATCCCAGGGTATAGGGACTTCCGGGGAGCTGTTTTTT.

This clonotype turned up a few times. The chain carries TRBV5-1 and TRBJ2-5, with D perhaps TRBD1 or TRBD2 (5 bases each). The CDR3 is made up of 15 amino acids. V shed 4 bases and J shed 1 base, with 14 bases lying between them. From germline, CDR1 is SGHRS and CDR2 YFSETQ. CDR3 amino acids: CASSPPVGVQETQYF. The CDR3 DNA sequence: TGCGCCAGCAGCCCTCCCGTGGGGGTCCAAGAGACCCAGTACTTC.

V gene TRBV20-1 combines with J gene TRBJ2-4; D not resolved. The CDR3 covers 13 residues. The V end lost 3 bases, the J end lost 2 bases, and 8 bases lay between the germline ends. CDR1 and CDR2 from the germline V gene are DFQATT and SNEGSKA (reference sequence). The CDR3 DNA sequence: TGCAGTGCTAGCCTCATGACCAAAAACATTCAGTACTTC. Protein product: CSASLMTKNIQYF.

This clonotype came up a few times. The J gene is TRBJ2-1, the V gene TRBV7-9; tentatively, D is TRBD2 (5 bases). The germline V gene encodes CDR1 SEHNR and CDR2 FQNEAQ (reference sequence). The CDR3 sequence is 15 residues long. Trimming left V 8 bases short and J 0 bases short, with 14 bases between. The CDR3 protein is CASALGESSYNEQFF. The CDR3 DNA sequence: TGTGCCAGCGCCCTTGGGGAGAGCTCCTACAATGAGCAGTTCTTC.

As DNA, the CDR3 is TGCGCCAGCAGCCAAGATAGAAGCGGGGGGTCTAACACAGATACGCAGTATTTT. This sequence encodes CASSQDRSGGSNTDTQYF. The rearrangement joins TRBV4-1 to TRBJ2-3; 9 bases are shared with TRBD2. The V gene end was trimmed by 0 bases and the J gene end by 2 bases; junction bases not matched to a gene: 9. Per germline, CDR1 MGHRA and CDR2 YSYEKL. This CDR3 is 18 amino acids long.

V and J are TRBV7-9 and TRBJ2-5; 11 nucleotides line up with TRBD2. Germline V gene sequence: CDR1 SEHNR, CDR2 FQNEAQ (reference sequence). Trimming removed 5 bases from V and 11 bases from J; junction bases left unmatched: 25. The CDR3 is made up of 19 amino acids. Here the CDR3 reads CASSARLAGGKGLHNEQYF. CDR3 DNA sequence: TGTGCCAGCAGCGCCCGGCTAGCGGGAGGTAAAGGGTTACACAATGAGCAGTACTTC.

This chain links TRBV4-2 with TRBJ2-1, with a weak D call TRBD2 (6 bases). Germline assignment: CDR1 LGHNA and CDR2 YNFKEQ. V dropped 4 bases and J dropped 4 bases, with 14 bases sitting between them. There are 15 residues in the CDR3. CDR3 region: CASSPFRTTYNEQFF. In DNA form, the CDR3 reads TGTGCCAGCAGCCCTTTTCGGACTACATACAATGAGCAGTTCTTC.

This sequence joins TRBV4-1 and TRBJ2-1; D not certain. The CDR3 runs to 13 residues. Germline V gives CDR1 MGHRA, CDR2 YSYEKL. Trimming shortened V by 7 bases and J by 8 bases, and 15 bases separated the two germline ends. CDR3 DNA: TGCGCCAGCATAGGCGGTCAGCGCGATGAGCAGTTCTTC. This gives the protein CASIGGQRDEQFF.

This clonotype has only a few counts. The rearrangement uses TRBV27 and TRBJ1-1; 11 positions match TRBD1. CDR1 and CDR2 (germline): MNHEY, SMNVEV (reference sequence). The CDR3 spans 16 residues. The J segment lost 3 bases and the V segment lost 5 bases, leaving 8 bases of the junction unmatched. CDR3 DNA: TGTGCCAGCAGTCCAGGGACAGGGGGTACCCACACTGAAGCTTTCTTT. This translates into CASSPGTGGTHTEAFF.

This clonotype has only a few counts. This sequence joins TRBV10-1 and TRBJ2-6, with D tentatively TRBD1 (6 bases). Trimming stripped 4 bases from V and 4 bases from J, with 20 bases between. Per the germline V gene, CDR1 is WNHNN and CDR2 is SYGVQD (reference sequence). The CDR3 is made up of 18 amino acids. In nucleotides, the CDR3 is TGCGCCAGCAGTGCCCCCCTGACAGGTTCTGGGGGGGCCAACGTCCTGACTTTC. This gives the protein CASSAPLTGSGGANVLTF.

In this sample, this clonotype turned up once. This chain connects TRBV24-1 to TRBJ1-1, with no clear D. V was cut by 2 bases and J by 2 bases, with 5 bases left in between. This CDR3 comprises 13 residues. Germline CDR1 KGHDR, CDR2 SFDVKD. The CDR3 DNA reads TGTGCCACCAGTGATTCGCCAAACACTGAAGCTTTCTTT. Protein: CATSDSPNTEAFF.

The gene calls are TRBV4-3 and TRBJ2-4; D perhaps matches TRBD1 (6 bases). There are 16 residues in the CDR3. Germline loops: CDR1 LGHNA, CDR2 YSLEER. The V end was cut by 0 bases, the J end by 1 base, with 10 bases between. In DNA, the CDR3 is TGCGCCAGCAGCCAAGACACAGGGTCGGCCAAAAACATTCAGTACTTC. This encodes CASSQDTGSAKNIQYF.

The rearrangement links TRBV6-5 to TRBJ2-7; D remains ambiguous. The germline V gene encodes CDR1 MNHEY and CDR2 SVGAGI. The CDR3 is made up of 13 amino acids. The V gene lost 5 bases and the J gene lost 1 base, with 9 bases spanning the gap. The CDR3 is CASSDGQSYEQYF. DNA for the CDR3: TGTGCCAGCAGTGATGGGCAATCCTACGAGCAGTACTTC.

This clonotype was seen a few times. The rearrangement uses TRBV20-1 and TRBJ1-5, with D tentatively TRBD1 (6 bases). Trimming left V 6 bases short and J 5 bases short, with 17 bases between. CDR3 length: 14 amino acids. From germline, CDR1 is DFQATT and CDR2 SNEGSKA (reference sequence). In DNA form, the CDR3 reads TGCAGTGCCGCCTTGCGAGGGGGAGATCAGCCCCAGCATTTT. Encoded protein: CSAALRGGDQPQHF.

A single count supports this clonotype. At one boundary the junction diverges from the germline segment, which might be a read error. The chain is built from TRBV7-8 and TRBJ1-5, with D hard to call. Germline CDR1 is SGHVS and CDR2 is FQNEAQ. The CDR3 is 15 residues long. DNA of the CDR3: TGTGTCAGCAGCTTAGATTCGGGTGGTAATCAGCCCCAGCATTTT. Its protein is CVSSLDSGGNQPQHF.

As concerns this clonotype: This may stem from a read error, because a much larger clone lies one nucleotide away. The J gene is TRBJ2-1, the V gene TRBV4-3; D gene unclear. Germline CDR1 reads LGHNA; CDR2 reads YSLEER. The CDR3 has 13 amino acids. V lost 0 bases to trimming and J lost 11 bases, with 11 bases between them. The CDR3 reads CASSQDWLDKQFF. The CDR3 region has the DNA TGCGCCAGCAGCCAAGATTGGCTCGATAAGCAGTTCTTC.

This clonotype has a count of ten or more. CDR3 residues: CASSLQGQGSTDTQYF. The CDR3 DNA sequence: TGTGCCAGCAGTCTCCAAGGACAGGGAAGCACAGATACGCAGTATTTT. The chain couples TRBV6-5 to TRBJ2-3, with TRBD1 identical over 8 bases. Germline CDR1 MNHEY, CDR2 SVGAGI. CDR3 size: 16 residues. The V and J ends lost 5 bases and 0 bases, in that order; junction bases with no gene match: 7.